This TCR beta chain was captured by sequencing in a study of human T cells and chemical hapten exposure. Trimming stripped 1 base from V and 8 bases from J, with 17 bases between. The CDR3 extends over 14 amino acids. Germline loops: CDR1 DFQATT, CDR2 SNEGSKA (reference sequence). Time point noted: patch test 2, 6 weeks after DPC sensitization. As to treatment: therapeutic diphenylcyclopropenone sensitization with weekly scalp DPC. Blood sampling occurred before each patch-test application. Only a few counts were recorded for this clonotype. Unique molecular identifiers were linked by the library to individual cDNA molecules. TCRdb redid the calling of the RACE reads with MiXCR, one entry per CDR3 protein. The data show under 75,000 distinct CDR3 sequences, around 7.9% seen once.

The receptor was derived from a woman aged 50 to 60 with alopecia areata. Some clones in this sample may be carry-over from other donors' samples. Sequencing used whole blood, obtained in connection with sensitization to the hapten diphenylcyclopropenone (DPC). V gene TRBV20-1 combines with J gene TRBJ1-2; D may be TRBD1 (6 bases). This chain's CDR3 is CSARAWTGAGGYTF. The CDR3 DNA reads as TGCAGTGCTAGAGCCTGGACGGGGGCGGGGGGCTACACCTTC.